This TCR beta chain was obtained from a study of T cells in Graves' hyperthyroidism and ophthalmopathy. General observations from the study: Patients with ophthalmopathy were separated from those with stable hyperthyroidism by a 13 V-J model.

Of note for this clonotype: Antigen unknown.

TCR beta CDR3 regions were amplified from RNA transcripts. An initial round of RT-PCR targeting the TCR CDR3 relied on the HTBI primer set. TCRdb passed the multiplex PCR reads through MiXCR, listing each CDR3 protein once. The sample lists 94,000 or so distinct CDR3 sequences, roughly 56% seen once, with roughly 29% in the top ten. Sequenced sample: blood. The clonotype originates from a woman in her forties with Graves' hyperthyroidism.

CDR3 coding DNA: TGTGCCAGCAGTCCCGGGACAGGGATCTACGAGCAGTACTTC. Amino acids: CASSPGTGIYEQYF. The chain uses TRBV28 and TRBJ2-7; 9 bases match TRBD1. Per the germline V gene, CDR1 is MDHEN and CDR2 is SYDVKM. CDR3 size: 14 residues. Trimming at V came to 5 bases and at J to 3 bases, leaving 5 bases not matched to a gene.